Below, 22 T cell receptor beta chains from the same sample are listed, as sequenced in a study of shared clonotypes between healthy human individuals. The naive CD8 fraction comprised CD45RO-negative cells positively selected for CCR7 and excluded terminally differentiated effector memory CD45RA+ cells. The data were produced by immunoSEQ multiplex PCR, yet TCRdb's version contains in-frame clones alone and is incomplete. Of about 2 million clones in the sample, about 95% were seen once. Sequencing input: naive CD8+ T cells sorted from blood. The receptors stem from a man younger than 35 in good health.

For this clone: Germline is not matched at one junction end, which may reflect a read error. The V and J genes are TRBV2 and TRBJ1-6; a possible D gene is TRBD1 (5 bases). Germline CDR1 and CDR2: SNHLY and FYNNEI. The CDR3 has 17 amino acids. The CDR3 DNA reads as TGTGCCAGCAGAGAAGACAGTTTTAGCTCCTATAATTCACCCCTCCACTTT. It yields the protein CASREDSFSSYNSPLHF.

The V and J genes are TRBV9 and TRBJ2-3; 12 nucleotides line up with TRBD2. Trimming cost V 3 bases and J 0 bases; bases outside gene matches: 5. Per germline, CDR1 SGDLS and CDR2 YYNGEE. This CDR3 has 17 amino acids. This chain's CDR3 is CASSGSGTSGSTDTQYF. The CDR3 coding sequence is TGTGCCAGCAGCGGATCCGGGACTAGCGGGAGCACAGATACGCAGTATTTT.

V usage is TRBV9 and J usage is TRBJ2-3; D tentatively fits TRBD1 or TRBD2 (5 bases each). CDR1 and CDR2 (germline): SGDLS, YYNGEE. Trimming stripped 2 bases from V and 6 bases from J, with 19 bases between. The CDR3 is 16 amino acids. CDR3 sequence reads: CASSVLIGTDPDTQYF. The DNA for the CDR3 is TGTGCCAGCAGCGTTCTCATTGGGACCGACCCGGATACGCAGTATTTT.

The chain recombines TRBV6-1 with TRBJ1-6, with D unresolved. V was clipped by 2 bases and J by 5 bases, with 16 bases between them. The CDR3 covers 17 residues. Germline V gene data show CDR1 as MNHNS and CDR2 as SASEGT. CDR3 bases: TGTGCCAGCAGTGAATTGGGTGGGCAATGGGATAATTCACCCCTCCACTTT. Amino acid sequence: CASSELGGQWDNSPLHF.

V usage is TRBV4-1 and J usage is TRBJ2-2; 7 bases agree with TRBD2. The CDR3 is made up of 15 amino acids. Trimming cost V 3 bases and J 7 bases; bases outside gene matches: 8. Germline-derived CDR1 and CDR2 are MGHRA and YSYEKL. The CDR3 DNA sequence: TGCGCCAGCAGCCAGGGACCTAGCGGTCACGGGGAGCTGTTTTTT. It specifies CASSQGPSGHGELFF.

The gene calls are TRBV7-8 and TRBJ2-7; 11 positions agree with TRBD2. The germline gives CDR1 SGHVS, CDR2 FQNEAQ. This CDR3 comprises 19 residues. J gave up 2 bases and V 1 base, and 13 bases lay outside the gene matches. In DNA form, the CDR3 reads TGTGCCAGCAGCTTAGATACTCTAGCGGGAGGCCCTATGACCTACGAGCAGTACTTC. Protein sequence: CASSLDTLAGGPMTYEQYF.

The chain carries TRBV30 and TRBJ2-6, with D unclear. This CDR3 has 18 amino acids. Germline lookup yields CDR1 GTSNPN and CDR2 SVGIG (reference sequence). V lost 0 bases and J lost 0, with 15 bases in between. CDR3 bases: TGTGCCTGGAGTGTGTTCAAGGGTTTTGGCTCTGGGGCCAACGTCCTGACTTTC. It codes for CAWSVFKGFGSGANVLTF. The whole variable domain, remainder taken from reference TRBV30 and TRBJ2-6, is SQTIHQWPATLVQPVGSPLSLECTVEGTSNPNLYWYRQAAGRGLQLLFYSVGIGQISSEVPQNLSASRPQDRQFILSSKKLLLSDSGFYLCAWSVFKGFGSGANVLTFGAGSRLTVL.

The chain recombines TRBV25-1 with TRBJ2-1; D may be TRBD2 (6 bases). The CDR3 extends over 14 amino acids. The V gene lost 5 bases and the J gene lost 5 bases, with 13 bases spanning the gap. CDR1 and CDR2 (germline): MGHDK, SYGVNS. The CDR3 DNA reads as TGTGCCAGCAGTTTGTTGGGCGGGAACAATGAGCAGTTCTTC. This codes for CASSLLGGNNEQFF.

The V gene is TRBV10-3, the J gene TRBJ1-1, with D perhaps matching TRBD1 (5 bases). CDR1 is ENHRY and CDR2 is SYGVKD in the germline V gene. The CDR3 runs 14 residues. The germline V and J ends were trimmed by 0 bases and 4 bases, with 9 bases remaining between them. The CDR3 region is CAISESIGTTEAFF. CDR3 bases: TGTGCCATCAGTGAGTCTATTGGGACCACTGAAGCTTTCTTT.

CDR3 sequence reads: CASSVALDREGLGNTIYF. The CDR3 region has the DNA TGTGCCAGCAGCGTAGCGTTGGACAGGGAAGGATTGGGAAACACCATATATTTT. The chain employs TRBV28 and TRBJ1-3, with 8 bases aligning to TRBD1. The junction had 17 bases not matched to a gene; V was cut back by 6 bases and J by 4 bases. Germline values: CDR1 MDHEN, CDR2 SYDVKM. The CDR3 is 18 residues long.

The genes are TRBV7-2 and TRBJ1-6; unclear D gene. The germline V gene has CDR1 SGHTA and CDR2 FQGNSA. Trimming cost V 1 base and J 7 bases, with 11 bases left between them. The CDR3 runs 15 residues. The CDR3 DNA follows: TGTGCCAGCAGCTTAGTTGGGGAGGAGAATTCACCCCTCCACTTT. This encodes CASSLVGEENSPLHF.

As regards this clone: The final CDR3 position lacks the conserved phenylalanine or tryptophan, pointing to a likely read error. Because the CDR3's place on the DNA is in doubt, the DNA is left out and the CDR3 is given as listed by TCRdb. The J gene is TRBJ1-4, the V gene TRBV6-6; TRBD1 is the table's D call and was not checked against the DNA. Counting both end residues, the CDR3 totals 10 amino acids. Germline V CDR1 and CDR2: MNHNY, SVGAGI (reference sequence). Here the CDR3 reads CASTHDSAPL.

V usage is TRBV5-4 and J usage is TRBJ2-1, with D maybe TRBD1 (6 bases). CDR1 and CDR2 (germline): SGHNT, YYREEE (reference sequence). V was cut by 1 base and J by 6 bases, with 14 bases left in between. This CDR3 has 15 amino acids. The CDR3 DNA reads TGTGCCAGCAGCTTGTTCGGATACAGGGCCAATGAGCAGTTCTTC. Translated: CASSLFGYRANEQFF.

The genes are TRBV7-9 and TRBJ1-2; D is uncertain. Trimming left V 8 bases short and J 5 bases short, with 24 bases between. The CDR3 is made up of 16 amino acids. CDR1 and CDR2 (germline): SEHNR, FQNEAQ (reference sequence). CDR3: CASSALLQPKKYGYTF. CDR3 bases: TGTGCCAGCTCAGCTTTGTTGCAGCCGAAGAAGTATGGCTACACCTTC. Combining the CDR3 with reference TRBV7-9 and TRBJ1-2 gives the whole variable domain DTGVSQNPRHKITKRGQNVTFRCDPISEHNRLYWYRQTLGQGPEFLTYFQNEAQLEKSRLLSDRFSAERPKGSFSTLEIQRTEQGDSAMYLCASSALLQPKKYGYTFGSGTRLTVV.

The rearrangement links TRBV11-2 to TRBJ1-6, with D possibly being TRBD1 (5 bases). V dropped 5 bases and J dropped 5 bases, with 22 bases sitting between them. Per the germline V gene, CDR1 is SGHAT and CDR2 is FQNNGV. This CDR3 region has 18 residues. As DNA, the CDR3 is TGTGCCAGCAGCCCACCGAGGGGAGGGGCTGAGGATAATTCACCCCTCCACTTT. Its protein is CASSPPRGGAEDNSPLHF.

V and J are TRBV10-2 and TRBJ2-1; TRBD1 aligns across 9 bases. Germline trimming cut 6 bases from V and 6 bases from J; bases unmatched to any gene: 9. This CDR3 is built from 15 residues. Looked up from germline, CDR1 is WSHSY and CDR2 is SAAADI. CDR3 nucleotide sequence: TGCGCCAGCAGGGATACCGGGACAGGGTCCAATGAGCAGTTCTTC. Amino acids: CASRDTGTGSNEQFF.

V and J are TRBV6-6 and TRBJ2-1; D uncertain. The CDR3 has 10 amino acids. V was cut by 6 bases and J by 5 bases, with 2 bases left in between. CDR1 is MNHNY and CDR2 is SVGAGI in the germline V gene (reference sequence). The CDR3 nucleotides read TGTGCCAGCAGCCACAATGAGCAGTTCTTC. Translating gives CASSHNEQFF.

CDR3 coding DNA: TGTGCCAGCAGTGAATCACTAGCGGGAGGGAACAATGAGCAGTTCTTC. Translation: CASSESLAGGNNEQFF. The chain combines TRBV2 with TRBJ2-1; 13 bases line up with TRBD2. CDR1 is SNHLY and CDR2 is FYNNEI in the germline V gene. This CDR3 is 16 amino acids long. Trimming removed 2 bases from V and 5 bases from J; junction bases left unmatched: 3.

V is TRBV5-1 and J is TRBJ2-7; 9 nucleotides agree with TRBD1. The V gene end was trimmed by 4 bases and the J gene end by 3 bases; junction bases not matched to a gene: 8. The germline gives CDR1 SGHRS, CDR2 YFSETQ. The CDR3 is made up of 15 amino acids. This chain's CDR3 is CASSLRDRAVYEQYF. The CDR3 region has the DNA TGCGCCAGCAGCCTCCGGGACAGGGCCGTCTACGAGCAGTACTTC. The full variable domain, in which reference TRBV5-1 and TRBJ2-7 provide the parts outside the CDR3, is KAGVTQTPRYLIKTRGQQVTLSCSPISGHRSVSWYQQTPGQGLQFLFEYFSETQRNKGNFPGRFSGRQFSNSRSEMNVSTLELGDSALYLCASSLRDRAVYEQYFGPGTRLTVT.

The CDR3 spells CASSLEALSSYNEQFF. The DNA of the CDR3 is TGCGCCAGCAGCTTGGAAGCTCTGAGCTCCTACAATGAGCAGTTCTTC. The rearrangement joins TRBV5-1 to TRBJ2-1, with D uncertain. With 0 bases removed from V and 0 bases from J, the gap between germline ends came to 10 bases. The CDR3 is 16 amino acids. Germline CDR1 reads SGHRS; CDR2 reads YFSETQ.

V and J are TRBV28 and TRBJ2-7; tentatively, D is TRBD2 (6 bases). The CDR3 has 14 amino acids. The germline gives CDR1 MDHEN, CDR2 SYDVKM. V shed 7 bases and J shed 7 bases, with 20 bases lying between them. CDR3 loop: CASTTNRGLPEQYF. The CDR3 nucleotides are TGTGCCAGCACCACGAACCGCGGACTACCAGAGCAGTACTTC.

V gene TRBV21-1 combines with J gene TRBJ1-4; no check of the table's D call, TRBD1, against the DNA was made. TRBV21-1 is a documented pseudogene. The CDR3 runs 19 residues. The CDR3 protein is CASSRNDWTGGKSSEKLFF. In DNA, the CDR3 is TGTGCCAGCAGCCGCAATGACTGGACAGGGGGAAAGAGTAGTGAAAAACTGTTTTTT.